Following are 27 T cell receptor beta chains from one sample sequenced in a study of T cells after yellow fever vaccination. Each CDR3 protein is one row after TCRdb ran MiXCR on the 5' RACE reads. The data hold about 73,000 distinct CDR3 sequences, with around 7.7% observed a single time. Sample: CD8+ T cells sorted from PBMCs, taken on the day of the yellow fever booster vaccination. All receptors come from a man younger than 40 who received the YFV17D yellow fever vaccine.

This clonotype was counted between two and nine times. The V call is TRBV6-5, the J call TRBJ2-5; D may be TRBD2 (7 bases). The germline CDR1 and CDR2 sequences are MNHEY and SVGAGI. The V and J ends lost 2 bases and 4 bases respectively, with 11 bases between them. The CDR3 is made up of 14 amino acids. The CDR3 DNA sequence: TGTGCCAGCAGTTACAAGGGGGAGGGAGAGACCCAGTACTTC. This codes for CASSYKGEGETQYF.

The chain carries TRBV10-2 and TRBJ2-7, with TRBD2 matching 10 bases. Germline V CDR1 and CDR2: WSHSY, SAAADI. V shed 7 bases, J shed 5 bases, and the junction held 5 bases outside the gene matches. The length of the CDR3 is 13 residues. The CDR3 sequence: CASTSGSFDEQYF. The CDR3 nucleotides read TGCGCCAGCACTAGCGGGAGCTTCGACGAGCAGTACTTC.

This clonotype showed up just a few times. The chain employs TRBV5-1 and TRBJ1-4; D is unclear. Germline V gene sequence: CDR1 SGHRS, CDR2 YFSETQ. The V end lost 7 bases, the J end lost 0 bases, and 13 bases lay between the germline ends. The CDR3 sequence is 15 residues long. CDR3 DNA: TGCGCCAGCGAGACACCGCATGCAACTAATGAAAAACTGTTTTTT. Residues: CASETPHATNEKLFF.

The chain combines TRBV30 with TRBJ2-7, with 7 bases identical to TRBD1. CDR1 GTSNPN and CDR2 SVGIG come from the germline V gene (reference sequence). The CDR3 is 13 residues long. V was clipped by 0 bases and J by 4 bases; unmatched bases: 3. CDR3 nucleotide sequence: TGTGCCTGGAGTGTAGAGGGGGCTTACGAGCAGTACTTC. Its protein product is CAWSVEGAYEQYF.

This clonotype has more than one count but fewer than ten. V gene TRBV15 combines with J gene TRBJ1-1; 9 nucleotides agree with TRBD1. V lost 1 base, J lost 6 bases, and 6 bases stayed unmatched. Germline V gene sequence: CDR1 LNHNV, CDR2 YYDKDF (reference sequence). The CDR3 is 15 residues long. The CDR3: CATSRVGTGYSEAFF. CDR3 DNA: TGTGCCACCAGCAGAGTTGGGACAGGGTATTCTGAAGCTTTCTTT.

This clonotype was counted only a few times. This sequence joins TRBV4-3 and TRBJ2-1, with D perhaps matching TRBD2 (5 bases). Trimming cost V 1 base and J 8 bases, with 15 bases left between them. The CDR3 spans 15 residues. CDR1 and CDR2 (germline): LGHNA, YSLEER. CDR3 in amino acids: CASSQAGMLLDEQFF. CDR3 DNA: TGCGCCAGCAGCCAAGCGGGAATGCTCCTGGATGAGCAGTTCTTC.

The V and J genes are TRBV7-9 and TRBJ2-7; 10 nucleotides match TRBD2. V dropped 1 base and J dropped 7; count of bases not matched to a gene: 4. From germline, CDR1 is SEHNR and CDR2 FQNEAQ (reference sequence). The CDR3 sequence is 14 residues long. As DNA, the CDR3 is TGTGCCAGCAGCTTAGTACTAGCGGGAAATGAGCAGTACTTC. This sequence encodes CASSLVLAGNEQYF. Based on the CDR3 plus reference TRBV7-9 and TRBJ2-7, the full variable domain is DTGVSQNPRHKITKRGQNVTFRCDPISEHNRLYWYRQTLGQGPEFLTYFQNEAQLEKSRLLSDRFSAERPKGSFSTLEIQRTEQGDSAMYLCASSLVLAGNEQYFGPGTRLTVT.

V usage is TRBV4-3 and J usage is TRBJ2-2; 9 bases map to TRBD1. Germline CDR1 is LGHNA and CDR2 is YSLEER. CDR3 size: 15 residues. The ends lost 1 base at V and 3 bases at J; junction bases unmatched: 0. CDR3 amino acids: CASSQGTGDTGELFF. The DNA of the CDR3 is TGCGCCAGCAGCCAAGGGACAGGGGACACCGGGGAGCTGTTTTTT.

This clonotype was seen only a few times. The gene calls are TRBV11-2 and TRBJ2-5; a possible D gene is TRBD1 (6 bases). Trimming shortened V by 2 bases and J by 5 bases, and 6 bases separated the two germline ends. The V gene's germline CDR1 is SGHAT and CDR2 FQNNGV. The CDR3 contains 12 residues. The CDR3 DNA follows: TGTGCCAGCAGCTTACAGGGGGAGACCCAGTACTTC. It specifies CASSLQGETQYF.

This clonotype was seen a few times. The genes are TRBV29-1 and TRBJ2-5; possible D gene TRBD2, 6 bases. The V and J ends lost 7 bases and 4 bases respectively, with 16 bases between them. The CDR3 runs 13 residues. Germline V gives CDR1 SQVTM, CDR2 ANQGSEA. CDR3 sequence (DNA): TGCAGCGGTGATCCGGGAGTAGGAGAGACCCAGTACTTC. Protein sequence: CSGDPGVGETQYF.

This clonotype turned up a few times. DNA for the CDR3: TGTGCCAGCAAGGCGGGAACCTACGAGCAGTACTTC. As protein: CASKAGTYEQYF. The chain recombines TRBV27 with TRBJ2-7; tentatively, D is TRBD2 (6 bases). Between the trimmed V and J ends, which lost 7 bases and 2 bases, there was a span of 9 bases. This CDR3 comprises 12 residues. In germline, CDR1 is MNHEY, CDR2 SMNVEV (reference sequence).

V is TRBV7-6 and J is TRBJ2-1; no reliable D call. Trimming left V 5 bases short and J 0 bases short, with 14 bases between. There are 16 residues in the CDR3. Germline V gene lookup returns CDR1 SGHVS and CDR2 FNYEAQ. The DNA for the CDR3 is TGTGCCAGCAGCCTCAGCGTAGCCGTCTCCTACAATGAGCAGTTCTTC. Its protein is CASSLSVAVSYNEQFF. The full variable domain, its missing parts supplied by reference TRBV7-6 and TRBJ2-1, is GAGVSQSPRYKVTKRGQDVALRCDPISGHVSLYWYRQALGQGPEFLTYFNYEAQQDKSGLPNDRFSAERPEGSISTLTIQRTEQRDSAMYRCASSLSVAVSYNEQFFGPGTRLTVL.

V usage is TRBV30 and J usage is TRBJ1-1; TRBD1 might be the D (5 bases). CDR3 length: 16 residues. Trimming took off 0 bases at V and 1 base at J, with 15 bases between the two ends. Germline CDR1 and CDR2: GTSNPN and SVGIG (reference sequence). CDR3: CAWSVDRGEPNTEAFF. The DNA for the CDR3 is TGTGCCTGGAGTGTAGACCGGGGGGAGCCGAACACTGAAGCTTTCTTT.

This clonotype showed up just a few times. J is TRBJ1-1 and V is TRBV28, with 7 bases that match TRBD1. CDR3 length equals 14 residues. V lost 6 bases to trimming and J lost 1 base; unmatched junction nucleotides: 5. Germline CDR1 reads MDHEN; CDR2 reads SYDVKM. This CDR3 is CASRRSGGNTEAFF. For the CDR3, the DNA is TGTGCCAGCAGAAGATCAGGGGGGAACACTGAAGCTTTCTTT.

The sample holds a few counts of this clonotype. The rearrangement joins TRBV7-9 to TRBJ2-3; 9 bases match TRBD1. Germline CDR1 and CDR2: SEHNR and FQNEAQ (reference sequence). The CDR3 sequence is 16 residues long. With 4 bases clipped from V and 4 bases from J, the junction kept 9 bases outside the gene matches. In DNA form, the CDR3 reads TGTGCCAGCAGCTCAGGACAGGGGATGTTGGCAGATACGCAGTATTTT. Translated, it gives CASSSGQGMLADTQYF.

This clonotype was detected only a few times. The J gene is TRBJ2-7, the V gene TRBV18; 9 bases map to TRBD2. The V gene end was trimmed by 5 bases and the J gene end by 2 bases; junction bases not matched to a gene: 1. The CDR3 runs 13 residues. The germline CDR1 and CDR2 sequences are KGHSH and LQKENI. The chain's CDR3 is CASSVAGAYEQYF. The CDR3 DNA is TGTGCCAGCTCAGTAGCGGGGGCCTACGAGCAGTACTTC. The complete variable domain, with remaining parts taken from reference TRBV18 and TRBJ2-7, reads NAGVMQNPRHLVRRRGQEARLRCSPMKGHSHVYWYRQLPEEGLKFMVYLQKENIIDESGMPKERFSAEFPKEGPSILRIQQVVRGDSAAYFCASSVAGAYEQYFGPGTRLTVT.

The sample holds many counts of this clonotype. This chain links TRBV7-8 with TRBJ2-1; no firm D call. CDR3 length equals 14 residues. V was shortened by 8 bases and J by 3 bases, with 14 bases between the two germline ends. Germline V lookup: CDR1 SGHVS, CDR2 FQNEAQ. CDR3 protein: CASAAEVGYNEQFF. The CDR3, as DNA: TGTGCCAGCGCCGCAGAAGTGGGCTACAATGAGCAGTTCTTC.

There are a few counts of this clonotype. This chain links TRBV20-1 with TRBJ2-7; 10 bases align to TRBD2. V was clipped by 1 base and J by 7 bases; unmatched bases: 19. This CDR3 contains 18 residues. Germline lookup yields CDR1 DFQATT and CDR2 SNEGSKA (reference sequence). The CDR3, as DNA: TGCAGTGCTAGAGGGGGGTGGGGTGTACTAGCGGGGTCTGATGAGCAGTACTTC. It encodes CSARGGWGVLAGSDEQYF.

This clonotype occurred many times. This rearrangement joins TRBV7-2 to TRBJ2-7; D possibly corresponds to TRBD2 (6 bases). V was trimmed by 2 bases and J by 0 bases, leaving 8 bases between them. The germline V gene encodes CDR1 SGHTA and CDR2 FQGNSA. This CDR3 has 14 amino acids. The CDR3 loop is CASSLPSDSYEQYF. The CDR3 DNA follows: TGTGCCAGCAGCTTACCTAGCGACTCCTACGAGCAGTACTTC.

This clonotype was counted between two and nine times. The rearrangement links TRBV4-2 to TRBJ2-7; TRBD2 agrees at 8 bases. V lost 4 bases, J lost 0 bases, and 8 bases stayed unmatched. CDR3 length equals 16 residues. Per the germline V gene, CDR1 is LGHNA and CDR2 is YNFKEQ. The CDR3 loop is CASSPLLAESSYEQYF. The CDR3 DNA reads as TGTGCCAGCAGCCCCCTACTAGCGGAGAGCTCCTACGAGCAGTACTTC.

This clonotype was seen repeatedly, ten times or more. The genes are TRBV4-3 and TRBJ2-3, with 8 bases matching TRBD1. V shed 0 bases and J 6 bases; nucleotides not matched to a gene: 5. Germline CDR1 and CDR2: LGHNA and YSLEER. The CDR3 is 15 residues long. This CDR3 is CASSQEWTGYDTQYF. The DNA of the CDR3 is TGCGCCAGCAGCCAAGAGTGGACAGGGTACGATACGCAGTATTTT.

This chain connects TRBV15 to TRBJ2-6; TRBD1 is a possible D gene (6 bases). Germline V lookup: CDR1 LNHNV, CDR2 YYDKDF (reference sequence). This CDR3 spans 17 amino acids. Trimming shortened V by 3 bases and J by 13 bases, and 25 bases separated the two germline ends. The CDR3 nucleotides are TGTGCCACCAGCAGCGTCGAGACAGGCCTCTCCCCCGTAGTCCTGACTTTC. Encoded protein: CATSSVETGLSPVVLTF. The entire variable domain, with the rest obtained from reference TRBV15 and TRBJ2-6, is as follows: DAMVIQNPRYQVTQFGKPVTLSCSQTLNHNVMYWYQQKSSQAPKLLFHYYDKDFNNEADTPDNFQSRRPNTSFCFLDIRSPGLGDTAMYLCATSSVETGLSPVVLTFGAGSRLTVL.

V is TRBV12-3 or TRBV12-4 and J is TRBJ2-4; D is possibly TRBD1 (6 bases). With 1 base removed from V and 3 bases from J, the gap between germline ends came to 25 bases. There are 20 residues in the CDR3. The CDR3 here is CASSLGGHYLFGLVKNIQYF. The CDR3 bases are TGTGCCAGCAGTTTAGGGGGACACTACCTCTTTGGCCTAGTCAAAAACATTCAGTACTTC.

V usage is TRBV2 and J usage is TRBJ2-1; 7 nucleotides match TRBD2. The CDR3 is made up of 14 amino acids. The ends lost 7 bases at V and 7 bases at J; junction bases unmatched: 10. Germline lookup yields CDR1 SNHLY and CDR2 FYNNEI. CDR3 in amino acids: CASTRTSGENEQFF. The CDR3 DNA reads TGTGCCAGCACAAGAACGAGCGGGGAGAATGAGCAGTTCTTC.

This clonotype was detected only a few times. The CDR3 DNA follows: TGTGCCAGCAGCGTAGGAGGGGGGACTCAGTGGAACACTGAAGCTTTCTTT. Residues: CASSVGGGTQWNTEAFF. The gene calls are TRBV9 and TRBJ1-1, with D possibly being TRBD1 (6 bases). The CDR3 is 17 residues long. Per the germline V gene, CDR1 is SGDLS and CDR2 is YYNGEE. V lost 0 bases and J lost 1, with 16 bases in between.

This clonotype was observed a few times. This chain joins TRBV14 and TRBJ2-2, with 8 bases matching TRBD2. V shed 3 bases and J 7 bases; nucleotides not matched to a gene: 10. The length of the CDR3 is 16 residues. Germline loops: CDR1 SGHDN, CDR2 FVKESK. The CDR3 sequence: CASSQAAGLESGELFF. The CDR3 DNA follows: TGTGCCAGCAGCCAGGCTGCGGGACTAGAGAGCGGGGAGCTGTTTTTT.

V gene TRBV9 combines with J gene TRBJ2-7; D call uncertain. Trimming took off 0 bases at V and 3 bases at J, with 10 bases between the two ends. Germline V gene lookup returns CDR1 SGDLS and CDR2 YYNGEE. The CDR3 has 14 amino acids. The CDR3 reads CASSVDPGGYEQYF. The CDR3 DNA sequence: TGTGCCAGCAGCGTAGACCCCGGCGGCTACGAGCAGTACTTC.